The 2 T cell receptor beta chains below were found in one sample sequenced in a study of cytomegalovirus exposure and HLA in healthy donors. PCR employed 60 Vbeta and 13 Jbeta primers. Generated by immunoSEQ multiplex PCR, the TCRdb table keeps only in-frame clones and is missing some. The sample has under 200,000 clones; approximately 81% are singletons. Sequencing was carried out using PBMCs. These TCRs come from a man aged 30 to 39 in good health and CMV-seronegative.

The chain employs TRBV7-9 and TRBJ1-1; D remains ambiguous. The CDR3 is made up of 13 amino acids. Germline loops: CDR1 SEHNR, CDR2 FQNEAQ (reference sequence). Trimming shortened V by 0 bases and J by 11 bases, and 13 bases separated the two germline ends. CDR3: CASSLASNRRAFF. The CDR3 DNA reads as TGTGCCAGCAGCTTAGCGAGTAATAGGAGGGCTTTCTTT.

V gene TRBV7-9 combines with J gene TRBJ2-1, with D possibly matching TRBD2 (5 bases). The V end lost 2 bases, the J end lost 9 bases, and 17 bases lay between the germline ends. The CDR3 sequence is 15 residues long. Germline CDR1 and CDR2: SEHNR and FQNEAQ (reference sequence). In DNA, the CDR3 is TGTGCCAGCAGCTTATATCTAGCCCGTTTGAGTGAGCAGTTCTTC. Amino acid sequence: CASSLYLARLSEQFF.